The next 6 T cell receptor beta chains were all read from a single sample in a study of cytomegalovirus exposure and HLA in healthy donors. Amplification used 60 Vbeta primers and 13 Jbeta primers. Profiling relied on immunoSEQ multiplex PCR, and the TCRdb table lists in-frame clones only, not all of them. The sample lists roughly 150,000 clones, 70% to 80% seen once, with 9% to 10% in the top ten. The sample was PBMCs. Receptors were obtained from a young man in good health and CMV-seropositive.

The rearrangement uses TRBV6-1 and TRBJ2-1; D perhaps matches TRBD2 (6 bases). The CDR3 has 14 amino acids. The germline V gene has CDR1 MNHNS and CDR2 SASEGT. The V end was cut by 7 bases, the J end by 8 bases, with 18 bases between. DNA of the CDR3: TGTGCCAGCAAGGTAGCGGTGAGAGGCGATGAGCAGTTCTTC. As protein: CASKVAVRGDEQFF.

V and J are TRBV30 and TRBJ2-7, with D hard to call. The CDR3 is 12 amino acids. Trimming cost V 0 bases and J 4 bases, with 7 bases left between them. Germline V gene data show CDR1 as GTSNPN and CDR2 as SVGIG (reference sequence). The CDR3 bases are TGTGCCTGGAGTGTAGAAACATACGAGCAGTACTTC. Translating it yields CAWSVETYEQYF.

The V call is TRBV4-2, the J call TRBJ1-1; perhaps TRBD1 as D (6 bases). Germline V gives CDR1 LGHNA, CDR2 YNFKEQ. The CDR3 covers 15 residues. V gave up 1 base and J gave up 1 base, with 10 bases separating them. The CDR3 sequence: CASSQVEGENTEAFF. Here the CDR3 DNA reads TGTGCCAGCAGCCAAGTCGAGGGGGAGAACACTGAAGCTTTCTTT.

This sequence joins TRBV7-9 and TRBJ1-1, with TRBD1 as a possible D gene (5 bases). Germline V gene sequence: CDR1 SEHNR, CDR2 FQNEAQ (reference sequence). The ends were cut back, 9 bases at V and 9 bases at J, with 14 bases in the middle. CDR3 length equals 11 residues. This CDR3 is CASVGGDQAFF. The CDR3 DNA follows: TGTGCCAGTGTGGGGGGGGACCAAGCTTTCTTT.

This clone was observed a single time. The chain uses TRBV19 and TRBJ2-3, with 8 nucleotides matching TRBD1. The CDR3 totals 15 residues. Germline V gene lookup returns CDR1 LNHDA and CDR2 SQIVND (reference sequence). After removal of 7 bases from V and 3 bases from J, the junction contained 9 bases not matched to a gene. CDR3: CASKGGQGDTDTQYF. In DNA form, the CDR3 reads TGTGCCAGTAAGGGAGGACAGGGAGATACAGATACGCAGTATTTT.

The V gene is TRBV7-9, the J gene TRBJ2-7, with 11 bases aligning to TRBD1. Germline-derived CDR1 and CDR2 are SEHNR and FQNEAQ (reference sequence). The ends lost 6 bases at V and 3 bases at J; junction bases unmatched: 10. This CDR3 comprises 16 residues. The CDR3 loop is CASSDHPGTGGYEQYF. CDR3 bases: TGTGCCAGCAGTGATCACCCCGGGACAGGGGGCTACGAGCAGTACTTC.